This T cell receptor beta chain came from a study of blood T cells in healthy people across ages. Then a second PCR, running roughly 7 to 11 cycles, was carried out with a sample-barcoded 5' primer and a J-beta primer mix. TCRdb processed the 5' RACE reads anew with MiXCR; each CDR3 protein has one entry. The sample carries approximately 810,000 distinct CDR3 sequences, 36% recorded once. Trimming cost V 6 bases and J 7 bases; bases outside gene matches: 17. This CDR3 has 16 residues. The germline CDR1 and CDR2 sequences are MNHEY and SVGEGT. The chain couples TRBV6-2 or TRBV6-3 to TRBJ2-7; 8 nucleotides line up with TRBD2. The receptor was derived from a young man in good health. The sample consisted of blood. DNA of the CDR3: TGTGCCAGCAGCGTGAACGGGGGGGGGTTCTACAATGAGCAGTACTTC. Protein: CASSVNGGGFYNEQYF.